The rows below give T cell receptor beta chains drawn from one sample of a study of shared clonotypes between healthy human individuals. TCRdb's copy holds only in-frame clones and misses some; the assay was immunoSEQ multiplex PCR. The repertoire holds some 2.1 million clones, with about 94% as singletons. The material sequenced was naive CD8+ T cells from PBMCs. The receptors here all came from a man aged 18 to 35 in good health. Some clones in this sample may be carry-over from other donors' samples. The conserved cysteine and the conserved F or W are not part of the CDR3 here. The D gene is left open where the match is weak.

v_call: TRBV4-3; d_call: TRBD2; cdr3_aa: ASRLGSGRALSYEQY
v_call: TRBV11-2; d_call: TRBD2; cdr3_aa: ASSGLLAGPTYEQY
v_call: TRBV11-2; d_call: NA; cdr3_aa: ASSWGGEAF
v_call: TRBV4-3; d_call: NA; cdr3_aa: ASSREQGSVRYGYT
v_call: TRBV5-1; d_call: TRBD1; cdr3_aa: ASSGPRQGARYEQY
v_call: TRBV15; d_call: TRBD2; cdr3_aa: ATSRVLAGGPQETQY
v_call: TRBV7-9; d_call: NA; cdr3_aa: ASSPDPTGELF
v_call: TRBV29-1; d_call: TRBD2; cdr3_aa: SAAGGPGTGELF
v_call: TRBV7-9; d_call: NA; cdr3_aa: ASSERAVEQF
v_call: TRBV28; d_call: NA; cdr3_aa: ASATRKEMNEKLF
v_call: TRBV2; d_call: NA; cdr3_aa: ASSVVFNEQY
v_call: TRBV27; d_call: NA; cdr3_aa: ASRGSTPSWNSYEQY
v_call: TRBV6-5; d_call: NA; cdr3_aa: ASSSRSDYT
v_call: TRBV10-3; d_call: NA; cdr3_aa: AISGVLLVGAPDGQPQH
v_call: TRBV28; d_call: NA; cdr3_aa: ASSLGARYTGLETQY
v_call: TRBV9; d_call: NA; cdr3_aa: ASSVGGNPYEQY
v_call: TRBV28; d_call: TRBD2; cdr3_aa: ASRSGSSYNEQF
v_call: TRBV6-6; d_call: TRBD2; cdr3_aa: ASSFPGGGMEQF
v_call: TRBV4-3; d_call: TRBD2; cdr3_aa: ASSAGTSSYEQY
v_call: TRBV9; d_call: NA; cdr3_aa: ASSEDGSVKNIQY
v_call: TRBV9; d_call: TRBD2; cdr3_aa: ASSSGVSYEQY
v_call: TRBV7-9; d_call: NA; cdr3_aa: ASSFSSINQPQH
v_call: TRBV19; d_call: NA; cdr3_aa: ASSIGGGGRPYEQY
v_call: TRBV4-1; d_call: NA; cdr3_aa: ASSQDFFQGSDYGYT
v_call: TRBV6-6; d_call: NA; cdr3_aa: ASSYVWGRNTGELF
v_call: TRBV5-6; d_call: NA; cdr3_aa: ASTYTRDDGYT
v_call: TRBV5-5; d_call: NA; cdr3_aa: ASSLGSRMNTEAF
v_call: TRBV19; d_call: NA; cdr3_aa: ASVNTDTQY
v_call: TRBV15; d_call: NA; cdr3_aa: ATSRDSNRLGEKLF
v_call: TRBV4-3; d_call: TRBD1; cdr3_aa: ASSQGTGGAYEQY
v_call: TRBV11-2; d_call: TRBD2; cdr3_aa: ASSLFGQAGRAHEQY
v_call: TRBV18; d_call: TRBD1; cdr3_aa: ASSPGGGDRGSYEQY
v_call: TRBV30; d_call: NA; cdr3_aa: AWRWENYEQY
v_call: TRBV28; d_call: TRBD1; cdr3_aa: ASSFRNGTGPLKLF
v_call: TRBV21-1; d_call: NA; cdr3_aa: ASSKVTVSSYEQY
v_call: TRBV27; d_call: TRBD1; cdr3_aa: ASSLVPGGMRTQY
v_call: TRBV27; d_call: NA; cdr3_aa: ASSLDRLSYNEQF
v_call: TRBV6-1; d_call: TRBD1; cdr3_aa: ASKTDRVSYEQY
v_call: TRBV27; d_call: TRBD1; cdr3_aa: ASNSGTGGNEQF
v_call: TRBV13; d_call: NA; cdr3_aa: ASSIRGDSSYNEQF
v_call: TRBV19; d_call: NA; cdr3_aa: ASSSQIEQF
v_call: TRBV28; d_call: TRBD2; cdr3_aa: ASSTWTSGRRLSKNIQY
v_call: TRBV28; d_call: NA; cdr3_aa: ASSSGGENTEAF
v_call: TRBV9; d_call: NA; cdr3_aa: ASSEQDSHSYNEQF
v_call: TRBV15; d_call: TRBD1; cdr3_aa: ATSGIGTDNTGELF
v_call: TRBV4-2; d_call: NA; cdr3_aa: ASSLGASGTEAF
v_call: TRBV4-3; d_call: NA; cdr3_aa: ASSLRSGSPYGYT
v_call: TRBV6-6; d_call: TRBD1; cdr3_aa: ASTGTDSYEQY
v_call: TRBV11-2; d_call: NA; cdr3_aa: ASSRGAGDNQPQH
v_call: TRBV28; d_call: TRBD1; cdr3_aa: ASSPGQGGYGPQH
v_call: TRBV5-1; d_call: TRBD1; cdr3_aa: ASSWGQGNEQY